The next 25 T cell receptor beta chains were all read from a single sample in a study of cytomegalovirus exposure and HLA in healthy donors. The PCR ran on 60 Vbeta and 13 Jbeta primers. Assay used: immunoSEQ multiplex PCR; TCRdb lists only in-frame clones, some missing. The sample lists 150,000 to 200,000 clones, around 75% occurring once. Material for sequencing was PBMCs. Receptors were obtained from a male donor in good health and CMV-seronegative.

The rearrangement joins TRBV9 to TRBJ2-2, with 8 bases fitting TRBD1. Germline CDR1 and CDR2: SGDLS and YYNGEE. The CDR3 sequence is 15 residues long. After removal of 2 bases from V and 6 bases from J, the junction contained 6 bases not matched to a gene. The CDR3 is CASSVSGGAPGELFF. CDR3 in DNA: TGTGCCAGCAGCGTGTCAGGGGGCGCGCCCGGGGAGCTGTTTTTT.

The rearrangement uses TRBV19 and TRBJ2-1; D call uncertain. Germline CDR1 is LNHDA and CDR2 is SQIVND (reference sequence). V was cut by 4 bases and J by 4 bases, with 2 bases left in between. The CDR3 is 11 amino acids. The CDR3, as DNA: TGTGCCAGTAGTACTTACAATGAGCAGTTCTTC. Residues: CASSTYNEQFF.

In this sample, this clone turned up once. The rearrangement joins TRBV27 to TRBJ2-7, with a weak D call TRBD2 (5 bases). Trimming removed 1 base from V and 0 bases from J, with 7 bases in between. The CDR3 totals 14 residues. Germline CDR1 MNHEY, CDR2 SMNVEV (reference sequence). This CDR3 is CASSLYGISYEQYF. The DNA of the CDR3 is TGTGCCAGCAGTTTATACGGGATCTCCTACGAGCAGTACTTC.

The J gene is TRBJ1-5, the V gene TRBV2, with D uncertain. The CDR3 is 14 amino acids. Germline CDR1 SNHLY, CDR2 FYNNEI. V lost 4 bases, J lost 0 bases, and 7 bases lay in between. CDR3 nucleotide sequence: TGTGCCAGCAGTGCCAGACATAGCAATCAGCCCCAGCATTTT. Amino acid sequence: CASSARHSNQPQHF.

The chain uses TRBV7-2 and TRBJ2-5; TRBD2 matches at 9 bases. With 4 bases clipped from V and 5 bases from J, the junction kept 8 bases outside the gene matches. Germline values: CDR1 SGHTA, CDR2 FQGNSA. The CDR3 runs to 15 residues. Here the CDR3 reads CASSSVRGRGETQYF. CDR3 sequence (DNA): TGTGCCAGCAGCTCTGTGCGCGGGAGGGGTGAGACCCAGTACTTC.

The chain couples TRBV6-1 to TRBJ2-3; D not resolved. The germline V and J ends were trimmed by 4 bases and 4 bases, with 12 bases remaining between them. CDR1 MNHNS and CDR2 SASEGT come from the germline V gene. The CDR3 is 14 residues long. The chain's CDR3 is CASSVQAIADTQYF. CDR3 DNA sequence: TGTGCCAGCAGTGTCCAAGCTATTGCAGATACGCAGTATTTT.

This chain joins TRBV11-1 and TRBJ2-2; 8 bases fit TRBD1. CDR1 is SGHAT and CDR2 is FQDESV in the germline V gene (reference sequence). This CDR3 spans 14 amino acids. Trimming removed 5 bases from V and 5 bases from J; junction bases left unmatched: 4. The CDR3 nucleotides read TGTGCCAGCAGCGGCAGGGGGCGGACCGGGGAGCTGTTTTTT. Amino acid sequence: CASSGRGRTGELFF.

The V call is TRBV11-3, the J call TRBJ2-1, with 7 bases that match TRBD1. Germline V CDR1 and CDR2: SGHNT, YENEEA. CDR3 length equals 15 residues. V dropped 1 base and J dropped 5; count of bases not matched to a gene: 5. The CDR3 reads CASSLGTGRDNEQFF. The CDR3 DNA is TGTGCCAGCAGCTTAGGGACAGGAAGGGACAATGAGCAGTTCTTC. Looking up the rest from reference TRBV11-3 and TRBJ2-1 gives the full variable domain: EAGVVQSPRYKIIEKKQPVAFWCNPISGHNTLYWYLQNLGQGPELLIRYENEEAVDDSQLPKDRFSAERLKGVDSTLKIQPAELGDSAVYLCASSLGTGRDNEQFFGPGTRLTVL.

This chain connects TRBV9 to TRBJ1-6, with 11 bases identical to TRBD1. The V gene end was trimmed by 2 bases and the J gene end by 4 bases; junction bases not matched to a gene: 5. This CDR3 comprises 17 residues. The germline V gene encodes CDR1 SGDLS and CDR2 YYNGEE. In DNA form, the CDR3 reads TGTGCCAGCAGCGTGGAGGGGACAGGGGGTTATAATTCACCCCTCCACTTT. Its translation is CASSVEGTGGYNSPLHF.

This clone came up a few times. Other DNA sequences within the sample encode an identical CDR3. The J gene is TRBJ1-4, the V gene TRBV30, with D unresolved. Germline V lookup: CDR1 GTSNPN, CDR2 SVGIG (reference sequence). The V gene lost 0 bases and the J gene lost 8 bases, with 7 bases spanning the gap. The CDR3 is made up of 12 amino acids. CDR3 coding DNA: TGTGCCTGGAGTGTACGGGGAGAAAAACTGTTTTTT. Its protein is CAWSVRGEKLFF. The full variable domain, its missing parts supplied by reference TRBV30 and TRBJ1-4, is SQTIHQWPATLVQPVGSPLSLECTVEGTSNPNLYWYRQAAGRGLQLLFYSVGIGQISSEVPQNLSASRPQDRQFILSSKKLLLSDSGFYLCAWSVRGEKLFFGSGTQLSVL.

The chain recombines TRBV4-1 with TRBJ2-2, with 8 bases matching TRBD1. Losses at the gene ends were 0 bases for V and 4 bases for J; bases not matched to a gene: 7. This CDR3 contains 17 residues. Germline assignment: CDR1 MGHRA and CDR2 YSYEKL. The CDR3 protein is CASSQDGPRGLTGELFF. The CDR3 DNA sequence: TGCGCCAGCAGCCAAGATGGGCCCAGGGGGCTCACCGGGGAGCTGTTTTTT.

The V and J genes are TRBV7-9 and TRBJ1-1, with 8 bases that match TRBD1. CDR3 length: 15 residues. Losses at the gene ends were 0 bases for V and 7 bases for J; bases not matched to a gene: 7. Germline V gives CDR1 SEHNR, CDR2 FQNEAQ (reference sequence). CDR3 DNA sequence: TGTGCCAGCAGCTTAGCTGGCAGGGGGCTTGTTGAAGCTTTCTTT. Encoded protein: CASSLAGRGLVEAFF.

The chain joins TRBV7-9 to TRBJ2-7; D perhaps matches TRBD1 (6 bases). This CDR3 is 14 amino acids long. Germline CDR1 and CDR2: SEHNR and FQNEAQ (reference sequence). V was trimmed by 4 bases and J by 6 bases, leaving 16 bases between them. The CDR3: CASSSRRQVREQYF. In DNA form, the CDR3 reads TGTGCCAGCAGCTCCCGCCGACAGGTACGCGAGCAGTACTTC. Full variable domain (remainder filled in from reference TRBV7-9 and TRBJ2-7): DTGVSQNPRHKITKRGQNVTFRCDPISEHNRLYWYRQTLGQGPEFLTYFQNEAQLEKSRLLSDRFSAERPKGSFSTLEIQRTEQGDSAMYLCASSSRRQVREQYFGPGTRLTVT.

The V call is TRBV29-1, the J call TRBJ2-7, with TRBD2 as a possible D gene (5 bases). Germline CDR1 is SQVTM and CDR2 is ANQGSEA. The CDR3 covers 14 residues. CDR3 DNA: TGCGGCTTTGCCACTCCGGGATCTTCCCACGAGCAGTACTTC. Protein: CGFATPGSSHEQYF.

The chain carries TRBV30 and TRBJ2-7, with D possibly matching TRBD1 (7 bases). V was clipped by 3 bases and J by 1 base, with 13 bases between them. The CDR3 runs to 14 residues. The germline CDR1 and CDR2 sequences are GTSNPN and SVGIG (reference sequence). The DNA for the CDR3 is TGTGCCTGGAGGAGACAGGGACTTTCCTACGAGCAGTACTTC. Protein sequence: CAWRRQGLSYEQYF.

This rearrangement joins TRBV25-1 to TRBJ1-6, with D unclear. The CDR3 totals 12 residues. The V end lost 3 bases, the J end lost 6 bases, and 3 bases lay between the germline ends. Germline V CDR1 and CDR2: MGHDK, SYGVNS. CDR3 DNA: TGTGCCAGCAGTGACTTTAATTCACCCCTCCACTTT. It translates to CASSDFNSPLHF.

In this sample, this clone turned up once. The V call is TRBV16, the J call TRBJ1-5; D not certain. The germline V gene encodes CDR1 KGHSY and CDR2 FQNENV. The V end lost 6 bases, the J end lost 5 bases, and 11 bases lay between the germline ends. The CDR3 loop spans 13 amino acids. CDR3 in amino acids: CASSPDTDQPQHF. CDR3 nucleotide sequence: TGTGCCAGCAGTCCCGACACTGATCAGCCCCAGCATTTT.

The genes are TRBV2 and TRBJ2-1; 9 nucleotides match TRBD2. The CDR3 spans 15 residues. With 10 bases clipped from V and 6 bases from J, the junction kept 13 bases outside the gene matches. Germline V gene sequence: CDR1 SNHLY, CDR2 FYNNEI. CDR3 DNA: TGTGCCACCCCTTGGGCGGGGGGGAGGGGCAATGAGCAGTTCTTC. It is translated as CATPWAGGRGNEQFF.

The CDR3 coding sequence is TGTGCCAGCAGGCGTCGGGACATGGCACCTGAAGCTTTCTTT. This sequence encodes CASRRRDMAPEAFF. The rearrangement links TRBV6-5 to TRBJ1-1; D might be TRBD1 (6 bases). There are 14 residues in the CDR3. The germline CDR1 and CDR2 sequences are MNHEY and SVGAGI. The V end was cut by 6 bases, the J end by 6 bases, with 17 bases between.

About this clone itself: The junction does not match germline at one end; this may be a read error. The same CDR3 is also encoded by other DNA sequences in this sample. The chain is built from TRBV10-3 and TRBJ1-6; 10 bases align to TRBD1. The CDR3 loop spans 15 amino acids. The germline V gene has CDR1 ENHRY and CDR2 SYGVKD. The CDR3 DNA sequence: TGTGCTATCAGTGGAAGGGACAGGGGACGTTCACCCCTCCACTTT. Translated, it gives CAISGRDRGRSPLHF.

This rearrangement joins TRBV29-1 to TRBJ1-2; 7 bases match TRBD1. Germline values: CDR1 SQVTM, CDR2 ANQGSEA. V trimming: 7 bases; J trimming: 10 bases; junction bases outside the gene matches: 12. The CDR3 consists of 12 residues. CDR3 in DNA: TGCAGCGCATCCCCCGGGACAGCGGCCTACACCTTC. It encodes CSASPGTAAYTF.

The rearrangement joins TRBV2 to TRBJ1-2; no firm D call. The ends were cut back, 0 bases at V and 5 bases at J, with 10 bases in the middle. Per germline, CDR1 SNHLY and CDR2 FYNNEI. The CDR3 runs 14 residues. Written as DNA, the CDR3 is TGTGCCAGCAGTGAAGCGCTAAGTTCTTATGGCTACACCTTC. Amino acid sequence: CASSEALSSYGYTF.

The chain recombines TRBV10-3 with TRBJ2-1; 7 positions agree with TRBD2. Trimming removed 6 bases from V and 3 bases from J; junction bases left unmatched: 8. Germline lookup yields CDR1 ENHRY and CDR2 SYGVKD. The CDR3 loop spans 15 amino acids. The CDR3 region is CAIRPTSGGYNEQFF. CDR3 bases: TGTGCCATCAGGCCTACTTCGGGGGGCTACAATGAGCAGTTCTTC.

This clone was detected once. For the CDR3, the DNA is TGTGCCAGCAGTTTCGCGGGGTATGGCTACACCTTC. Protein product: CASSFAGYGYTF. The gene calls are TRBV27 and TRBJ1-2; D unclear. Per the germline V gene, CDR1 is MNHEY and CDR2 is SMNVEV (reference sequence). This CDR3 is built from 12 residues. V dropped 3 bases and J dropped 5 bases, with 7 bases sitting between them.

V and J are TRBV28 and TRBJ1-5, with 7 bases lining up with TRBD1. The CDR3 is 16 residues long. Germline CDR1 is MDHEN and CDR2 is SYDVKM. Losses at the gene ends were 1 base for V and 3 bases for J; bases not matched to a gene: 6. In DNA form, the CDR3 reads TGTGCCAGCAGTTTATTCCCGGACAGGTTCAATCAGCCCCAGCATTTT. Its translation is CASSLFPDRFNQPQHF. Complete variable domain (other parts from reference TRBV28 and TRBJ1-5): DVKVTQSSRYLVKRTGEKVFLECVQDMDHENMFWYRQDPGLGLRLIYFSYDVKMKEKGDIPEGYSVSREKKERFSLILESASTNQTSMYLCASSLFPDRFNQPQHFGDGTRLSIL.